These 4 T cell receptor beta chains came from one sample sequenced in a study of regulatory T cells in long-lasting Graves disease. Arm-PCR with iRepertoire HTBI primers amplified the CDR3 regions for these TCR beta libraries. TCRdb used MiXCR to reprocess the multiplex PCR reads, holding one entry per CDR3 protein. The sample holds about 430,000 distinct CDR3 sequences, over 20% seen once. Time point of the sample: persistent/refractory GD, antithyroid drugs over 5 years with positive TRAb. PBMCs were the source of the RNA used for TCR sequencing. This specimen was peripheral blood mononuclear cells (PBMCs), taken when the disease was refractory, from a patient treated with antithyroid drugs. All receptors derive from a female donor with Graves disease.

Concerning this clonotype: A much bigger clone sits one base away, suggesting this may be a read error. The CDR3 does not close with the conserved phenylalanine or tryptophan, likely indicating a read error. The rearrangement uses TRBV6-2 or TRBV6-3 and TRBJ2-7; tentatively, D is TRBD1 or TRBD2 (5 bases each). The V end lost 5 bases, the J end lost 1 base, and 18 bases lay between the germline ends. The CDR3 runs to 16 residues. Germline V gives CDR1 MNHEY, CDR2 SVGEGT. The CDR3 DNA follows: TGTGCCAGCAGTGAACTACCGGGGCGGCTATCCTACGAGCAGTACCTC. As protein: CASSELPGRLSYEQYL.

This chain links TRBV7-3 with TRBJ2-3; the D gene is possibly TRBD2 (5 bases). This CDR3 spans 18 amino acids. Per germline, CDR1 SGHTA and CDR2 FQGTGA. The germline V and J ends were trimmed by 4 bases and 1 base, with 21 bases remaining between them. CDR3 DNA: TGTGCCAGCAGCTCCGGACCGTACAAGCTCGGGGGCACAGATACGCAGTATTTT. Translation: CASSSGPYKLGGTDTQYF.

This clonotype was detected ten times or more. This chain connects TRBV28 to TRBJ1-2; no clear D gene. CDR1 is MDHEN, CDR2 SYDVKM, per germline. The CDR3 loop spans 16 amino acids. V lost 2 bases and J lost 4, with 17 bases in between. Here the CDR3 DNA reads TGTGCCAGCAGTTTACCTGGGGTCCCTCTGAGCTATGGCTACACCTTC. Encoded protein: CASSLPGVPLSYGYTF.

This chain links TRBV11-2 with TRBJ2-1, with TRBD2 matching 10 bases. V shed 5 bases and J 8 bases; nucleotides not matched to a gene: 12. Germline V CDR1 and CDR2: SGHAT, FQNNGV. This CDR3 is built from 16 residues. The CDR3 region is CASSLQGASGSYEQFF. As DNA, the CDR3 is TGTGCCAGCAGCCTCCAGGGGGCTAGCGGGAGCTATGAGCAGTTCTTC.